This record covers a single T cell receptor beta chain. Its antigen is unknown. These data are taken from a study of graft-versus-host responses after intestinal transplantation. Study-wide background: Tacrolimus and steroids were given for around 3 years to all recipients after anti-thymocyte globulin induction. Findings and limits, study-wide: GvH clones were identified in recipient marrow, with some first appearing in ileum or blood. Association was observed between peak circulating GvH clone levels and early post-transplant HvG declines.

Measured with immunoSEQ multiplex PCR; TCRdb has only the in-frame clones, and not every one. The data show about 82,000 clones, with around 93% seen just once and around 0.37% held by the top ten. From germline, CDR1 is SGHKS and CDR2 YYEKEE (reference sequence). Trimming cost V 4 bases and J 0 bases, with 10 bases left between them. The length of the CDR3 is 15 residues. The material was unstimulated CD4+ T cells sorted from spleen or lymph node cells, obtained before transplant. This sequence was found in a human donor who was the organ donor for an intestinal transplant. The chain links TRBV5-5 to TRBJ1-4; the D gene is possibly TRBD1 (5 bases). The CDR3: CASSPGGTTNEKLFF. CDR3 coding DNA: TGTGCCAGCAGCCCCGGGGGGACAACTAATGAAAAACTGTTTTTT.